This T cell receptor beta chain was retrieved from a study of Ad26.COV2.S vaccination and SARS-CoV-2 variants. Treatment here: about 20 received Ad26.COV2.S at low or high dose, single or two shots; about 5 received placebo; per-sample allocation not given. After the first vaccine or placebo injection, samples were drawn on day 63. This clone was recorded once. Germline V gene sequence: CDR1 LNHDA, CDR2 SQIVND (reference sequence). The germline V and J ends were trimmed by 3 bases and 3 bases, with 9 bases remaining between them. The CDR3 has 14 residues. Sequencing used immunoSEQ multiplex PCR; TCRdb keeps in-frame clones, though not all of them. The table lists over 400,000 clones, around 91% of them singletons, with around 4.5% in the top ten.

The rearrangement uses TRBV19 and TRBJ1-3; D gene ambiguous. The sample here was peripheral blood, taken in a trial of Ad26.COV2.S vaccine versus placebo. The clonotype comes from a person between 18 and 59 years old who received the Ad26.COV2.S COVID-19 vaccine or a placebo. The CDR3, as DNA: TGTGCCAGTAGTATCTTGAACTTTGGAAACACCATATATTTT. The encoded protein is CASSILNFGNTIYF.